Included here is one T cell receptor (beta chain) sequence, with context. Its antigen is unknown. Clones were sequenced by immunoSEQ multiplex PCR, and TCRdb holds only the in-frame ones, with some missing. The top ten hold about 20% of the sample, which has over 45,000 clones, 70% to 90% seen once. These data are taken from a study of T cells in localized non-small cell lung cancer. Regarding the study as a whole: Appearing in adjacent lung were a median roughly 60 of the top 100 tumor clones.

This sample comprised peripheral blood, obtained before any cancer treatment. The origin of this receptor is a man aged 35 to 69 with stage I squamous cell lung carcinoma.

The CDR3 here is CASNTRTGSSYNEQFF. The CDR3 DNA reads TGTGCCAGCAACACAAGGACGGGGAGCTCCTACAATGAGCAGTTCTTC. The J gene is TRBJ2-1, the V gene TRBV27; D perhaps matches TRBD2 (5 bases). The CDR3 is 16 residues long. Trimming cost V 7 bases and J 0 bases, with 16 bases left between them. Germline CDR1 reads MNHEY; CDR2 reads SMNVEV (reference sequence).